This T cell receptor (beta chain) was captured by sequencing in a study of metastatic and nonmetastatic thyroid tumors. Study overall: For malignant and benign thyroid patients, tumor or nodule tissue and blood were the sources whose repertoires were compared.

This clone has a count of ten or more. Antigen unknown. In the study's own analysis: It was from CDR3 differences across clinicopathological groups that a distant-metastasis classifier for papillary thyroid cancer was built. TCRdb reprocessed the PCR reads using MiXCR. The V and J calls, along with clone size, are taken from TCRdb and not from the paper's own processing. In the table there are some 55,000 clones, 20% to 25% of which are singletons. There were no patients who had received any treatment before thyroid surgery. Notes on the study in general: As reported, TCR beta diversity in blood and tumor was significantly higher in malignant thyroid tumors than in benign nodules.

The CDR3 is 13 amino acids. Germline lookup yields CDR1 DFQATT and CDR2 SNEGSKA (reference sequence). V was trimmed by 3 bases and J by 2 bases, leaving 8 bases between them. The receptor's source is a female donor with papillary thyroid cancer or a benign thyroid nodule (not recorded which). Some clones in this sample may be carry-over from other donors' samples. The chain links TRBV20-1 to TRBJ1-5; D possibly corresponds to TRBD1 (6 bases). Input material: blood. The CDR3 sequence: CSARGAGNQPQHF. Here the CDR3 DNA reads TGCAGTGCTAGGGGGGCAGGCAATCAGCCCCAGCATTTT.